A selection of T cell receptor beta chains follows, all from one sample in a study of blood T cell repertoires in COVID-19. TCRdb keeps only in-frame clones here, not all; method: immunoSEQ multiplex PCR. The sample lists more than 130,000 clones, about 90% seen once, with about 11% in the top ten. The sequenced material came from peripheral blood. Receptors originate from a man aged 45 to 65 with active or convalescent COVID-19. CDR3s include the opening cysteine and the closing phenylalanine or tryptophan.

J | V | CDR3
TRBJ2-1 | TRBV18 | CASSPGQGAYNEQFF
TRBJ1-6 | TRBV6-5 | CASTLFGGSGSPLHF
TRBJ1-5 | TRBV5-1 | CASSLGGGVGSNQPQHF
TRBJ2-1 | TRBV5-1 | CASSWGLAGGTTYNEQFF
TRBJ1-6 | TRBV19 | CASTRGEHGSPLHF
TRBJ2-1 | TRBV28 | CASKTDSYNEQFF
TRBJ2-1 | TRBV28 | CASSLTRLTEQFF
TRBJ1-2 | TRBV9 | CASTPGEGGGYGYTF
TRBJ2-2 | TRBV19 | CASSWVGLAGGTGELFF
TRBJ2-3 | TRBV3-1/TRBV3-2 | CASSPQGVTDTQYF
TRBJ1-1 | TRBV18 | CASSPTGGNKNTEAFF
TRBJ2-3 | TRBV19 | CASSRDMVVGSSTDTQYF
TRBJ1-1 | TRBV3-1/TRBV3-2 | CASSQRTEAFF
TRBJ1-5 | TRBV7-8 | CASSLRQGRGAQPQHF
TRBJ2-5 | TRBV18 | CASSPMSVSRETQYF
TRBJ1-2 | TRBV5-4 | CASSPAMGGNYGYTF
TRBJ2-7 | TRBV11-2 | CASSRPGTAREQYF
TRBJ1-6 | TRBV28 | CASSLGQTYNSPLHF
TRBJ2-5 | TRBV5-6 | CASSLYGYQETQYF
TRBJ2-3 | TRBV27 | CASSYKGQGGTDTQYF
TRBJ1-5 | TRBV28 | CASKGGLVGSQPQHF
TRBJ1-2 | TRBV11-2 | CASSRNTGYGGYTF
TRBJ2-7 | TRBV3-1/TRBV3-2 | CASSQGQGSYEQYF
TRBJ2-3 | TRBV3-1/TRBV3-2 | CASSQDHQGKNTQYF
TRBJ1-2 | TRBV7-9 | CASSPRYRTGGDYGYTF
TRBJ2-4 | TRBV5-1 | CASSSGLAAIKNIQYF